The clone carrying this T cell receptor beta chain was observed a handful of times. Its antigen is undetermined. The data stem from a study of cytomegalovirus exposure and HLA in healthy donors. About the research overall: HLA-typed donors contributed some 87 million unique TCRs, which were held in an early data release. Study conclusions and caveats: It was assumed in the presence/absence analyses that sequencing depth was roughly uniform across donors. Approximately 160 TCR beta chains were listed as cytomegalovirus-associated.

Germline V gives CDR1 LNHDA, CDR2 SQIVND (reference sequence). The CDR3 extends over 15 amino acids. Trimming removed 3 bases from V and 2 bases from J; junction bases left unmatched: 4. Researchers ran the PCR with 60 Vbeta and 13 Jbeta primers. Assay used: immunoSEQ multiplex PCR; TCRdb lists only in-frame clones, some missing. The table includes some 110,000 clones, around 77% detected once. The sequence was collected from a man in his fifties in good health and CMV-seropositive. The chain links TRBV19 to TRBJ2-3; 8 bases map to TRBD2. Sequencing was done on a sample of PBMCs. Here the CDR3 DNA reads TGTGCCAGTAGTATCGGGGGGGCTATCACAGATACGCAGTATTTT. This gives the protein CASSIGGAITDTQYF. The full variable domain, completed using reference TRBV19 and TRBJ2-3, is DGGITQSPKYLFRKEGQNVTLSCEQNLNHDAMYWYRQDPGQGLRLIYYSQIVNDFQKGDIAEGYSVSREKKESFPLTVTSAQKNPTAFYLCASSIGGAITDTQYFGPGTRLTVL.